The 26 T cell receptor beta chains in this list originate from one sample, sequenced in a study of T cells in localized non-small cell lung cancer. Assay used: immunoSEQ multiplex PCR; TCRdb lists only in-frame clones, some missing. The sample contains about 70,000 clones, approximately 84% of which appear only once. The sample consisted of peripheral blood, taken before any cancer treatment. These TCRs come from a female donor over 55 with stage I lung adenocarcinoma.

The chain employs TRBV28 and TRBJ1-2; TRBD1 is a possible D gene (5 bases). Deletions cut 3 bases from V and 3 bases from J, with 14 bases between. The V gene's germline CDR1 is MDHEN and CDR2 SYDVKM. The CDR3 is 15 amino acids. CDR3 loop: CASSFISGRDYGYTF. The CDR3 DNA is TGTGCCAGCAGTTTTATCTCGGGCAGGGACTATGGCTACACCTTC.

The rearrangement joins TRBV2 to TRBJ1-5; the D is unclear. CDR1 SNHLY and CDR2 FYNNEI come from the germline V gene. This CDR3 contains 14 residues. V dropped 7 bases and J dropped 1 base, with 11 bases sitting between them. In DNA form, the CDR3 reads TGTGCCAGCATGGAGGGCGTAAGCAATCAGCCCCAGCATTTT. This codes for CASMEGVSNQPQHF.

The chain is built from TRBV2 and TRBJ2-2; D possibly corresponds to TRBD1 (6 bases). Trimming removed 3 bases from V and 6 bases from J, with 17 bases in between. This CDR3 contains 16 residues. CDR1 is SNHLY, CDR2 FYNNEI, per germline. The DNA for the CDR3 is TGTGCCAGCAGTGACAGGGGTGCGGTATTGGCCGGGGAGCTGTTTTTT. This gives the protein CASSDRGAVLAGELFF.

The chain couples TRBV18 to TRBJ2-3; possible D gene TRBD2, 5 bases. Germline-derived CDR1 and CDR2 are KGHSH and LQKENI. The CDR3 contains 13 residues. Trimming left V 2 bases short and J 4 bases short, with 7 bases between. The CDR3 DNA reads as TGTGCCAGCTCACCAGGAGGATCAGATACGCAGTATTTT. Translation: CASSPGGSDTQYF.

This clone was seen just once. The chain joins TRBV5-1 to TRBJ2-6, with D hard to call. Germline CDR1 reads SGHRS; CDR2 reads YFSETQ. V gave up 4 bases and J gave up 0 bases, with 8 bases separating them. The CDR3 has 15 amino acids. The CDR3 reads CASSPFSSGANVLTF. DNA of the CDR3: TGCGCCAGCAGCCCATTCAGCTCTGGGGCCAACGTCCTGACTTTC. Looking up the rest from reference TRBV5-1 and TRBJ2-6 gives the full variable domain: KAGVTQTPRYLIKTRGQQVTLSCSPISGHRSVSWYQQTPGQGLQFLFEYFSETQRNKGNFPGRFSGRQFSNSRSEMNVSTLELGDSALYLCASSPFSSGANVLTFGAGSRLTVL.

The chain carries TRBV10-2 and TRBJ1-1; TRBD1 agrees at 10 bases. Germline CDR1 and CDR2: WSHSY and SAAADI. CDR3 length equals 16 residues. Trimming cost V 0 bases and J 5 bases; bases outside gene matches: 6. The CDR3 DNA reads TGCGCCAGCAGTGAGTCTTATGACAGGGGGCAAACTGAAGCTTTCTTT. As protein: CASSESYDRGQTEAFF.

The rearrangement joins TRBV28 to TRBJ1-2; 7 bases are a match to TRBD1. The J segment lost 4 bases and the V segment lost 5 bases, leaving 10 bases of the junction unmatched. Per the germline V gene, CDR1 is MDHEN and CDR2 is SYDVKM. The CDR3 has 15 residues. DNA of the CDR3: TGTGCCAGCAGTGCACCCGGGACAGAAGTCTATGGCTACACCTTC. Translation gives CASSAPGTEVYGYTF.

The chain combines TRBV4-2 with TRBJ2-3; possible D gene TRBD2, 7 bases. Germline V gene data show CDR1 as LGHNA and CDR2 as YNFKEQ. V lost 4 bases and J 0 bases, leaving 17 bases between the germline ends. CDR3 size: 17 residues. DNA of the CDR3: TGTGCCAGCAGCCCCGGTGGCGGGGGCACTAGCACAGATACGCAGTATTTT. Translated, it gives CASSPGGGGTSTDTQYF.

V gene TRBV9 combines with J gene TRBJ2-3; D uncertain. The V gene's germline CDR1 is SGDLS and CDR2 YYNGEE. CDR3 length equals 14 residues. V gave up 0 bases and J gave up 1 base, with 6 bases separating them. CDR3 in amino acids: CASSVGDRTDTQYF. The CDR3 bases are TGTGCCAGCAGCGTAGGTGATCGCACAGATACGCAGTATTTT.

The CDR3 DNA reads TGCGCCAGCAGCTTGGAGCCGGCGCGGGGGGCAGAAAGCACAGATACGCAGTATTTT. Amino acid sequence: CASSLEPARGAESTDTQYF. The chain employs TRBV5-1 and TRBJ2-3; TRBD2 agrees at 8 bases. Germline CDR1 and CDR2: SGHRS and YFSETQ. Trimming took 0 bases from V and 0 from J; bases not matched to a gene: 12. The CDR3 runs 19 residues.

The chain joins TRBV5-4 to TRBJ2-7; D ambiguous. Germline V gene lookup returns CDR1 SGHNT and CDR2 YYREEE (reference sequence). The CDR3 is 12 residues long. V was trimmed by 5 bases and J by 7 bases, leaving 13 bases between them. The CDR3 region is CASSGQNREQYF. Here the CDR3 DNA reads TGTGCCAGCAGTGGTCAGAACCGGGAGCAGTACTTC.

The chain couples TRBV28 to TRBJ1-2; possibly TRBD1 for D (6 bases). Trimming pared 6 bases from V and 1 base from J, leaving 24 bases between. The CDR3 covers 18 residues. Germline CDR1 and CDR2: MDHEN and SYDVKM. The CDR3 loop is CASSLTSAHRANNYGYTF. Written as DNA, the CDR3 is TGTGCCAGCAGCCTTACTTCCGCTCACAGGGCTAATAACTATGGCTACACCTTC.

This clone was observed at least ten times. The chain couples TRBV27 to TRBJ1-2; no firm D call. Trimming left V 2 bases short and J 7 bases short, with 11 bases between. Germline V gene lookup returns CDR1 MNHEY and CDR2 SMNVEV (reference sequence). The CDR3 runs to 13 residues. In nucleotides, the CDR3 is TGTGCCAGCAGTTTAGCGGGGTCTAGTGGCTACACCTTC. It yields the protein CASSLAGSSGYTF.

This chain connects TRBV7-3 to TRBJ2-3; maybe TRBD2 (6 bases). The germline V gene has CDR1 SGHTA and CDR2 FQGTGA. This CDR3 has 13 amino acids. V lost 5 bases and J 10 bases, leaving 16 bases between the germline ends. CDR3 nucleotide sequence: TGTGCCAGCAGCCCACCGGGACTGTTCGCGCAGTATTTT. Translation: CASSPPGLFAQYF.

This rearrangement joins TRBV7-3 to TRBJ1-2; 7 positions match TRBD1. Germline V lookup: CDR1 SGHTA, CDR2 FQGTGA. V trimming: 5 bases; J trimming: 3 bases; junction bases outside the gene matches: 6. The length of the CDR3 is 14 residues. This CDR3 reads CASSPSQGYYGYTF. CDR3 coding DNA: TGTGCCAGCAGCCCGTCACAGGGGTACTATGGCTACACCTTC.

The V call is TRBV7-3, the J call TRBJ1-1, with D possibly being TRBD1 (6 bases). This CDR3 region has 14 residues. The germline V gene encodes CDR1 SGHTA and CDR2 FQGTGA. Trimming removed 4 bases from V and 6 bases from J, with 15 bases in between. The CDR3 nucleotides read TGTGCCAGCAGCTCAGGGTCCGGGGGCGCTGAAGCTTTCTTT. Protein product: CASSSGSGGAEAFF.

V and J are TRBV7-2 and TRBJ2-1; D ambiguous. The V end was cut by 0 bases, the J end by 1 base, with 7 bases between. Germline V CDR1 and CDR2: SGHTA, FQGNSA. This CDR3 region has 15 residues. In nucleotides, the CDR3 is TGTGCCAGCAGCTTAGCTAGCATGTCCTACAATGAGCAGTTCTTC. It is translated as CASSLASMSYNEQFF.

V usage is TRBV7-3 and J usage is TRBJ2-1; 7 bases are shared with TRBD1. CDR1 and CDR2 from the germline V gene are SGHTA and FQGTGA. The CDR3 is 16 residues long. Trimming cost V 4 bases and J 0 bases; bases outside gene matches: 6. CDR3 sequence: CASSSLGQASYNEQFF. The CDR3 DNA follows: TGTGCCAGCAGCTCTTTAGGACAGGCCTCCTACAATGAGCAGTTCTTC.

V usage is TRBV13 and J usage is TRBJ2-3; TRBD2 matches 7 bases. The germline V gene encodes CDR1 PRHDT and CDR2 FYEKMQ (reference sequence). V was pared by 7 bases and J by 2 bases, with 15 bases of the junction left unmatched. This CDR3 is built from 17 residues. The CDR3 spells CASTDSSGGSNTDTQYF. The CDR3 DNA is TGTGCCAGCACCGACAGTTCCGGGGGGTCGAACACAGATACGCAGTATTTT.

The V gene is TRBV4-3, the J gene TRBJ1-6; 8 bases match TRBD1. The ends lost 1 base at V and 12 bases at J; junction bases unmatched: 8. The germline gives CDR1 LGHNA, CDR2 YSLEER. There are 15 residues in the CDR3. This chain's CDR3 is CASSQGGTGPIPLHF. DNA of the CDR3: TGCGCCAGCAGCCAAGGCGGGACAGGACCTATACCCCTCCACTTT.

The chain joins TRBV6-5 to TRBJ1-2; D gene ambiguous. Germline V lookup: CDR1 MNHEY, CDR2 SVGAGI. The CDR3 is 13 amino acids. V was shortened by 8 bases and J by 4 bases, with 14 bases between the two germline ends. DNA for the CDR3: TGTGCCAGCGCGAAGGAGCGGGCCTATGGCTACACCTTC. This sequence encodes CASAKERAYGYTF.

V gene TRBV2 combines with J gene TRBJ2-2; 8 bases match TRBD1. The V segment lost 6 bases and the J segment 5 bases; nucleotides outside the gene matches: 2. Per germline, CDR1 SNHLY and CDR2 FYNNEI. The length of the CDR3 is 13 residues. The CDR3 loop reads CASRRTGTGELFF. The CDR3 DNA reads TGTGCCAGCAGGAGGACAGGGACCGGGGAGCTGTTTTTT. The full variable domain, with the rest looked up from reference TRBV2 and TRBJ2-2, is EPEVTQTPSHQVTQMGQEVILRCVPISNHLYFYWYRQILGQKVEFLVSFYNNEISEKSEIFDDQFSVERPDGSNFTLKIRSTKLEDSAMYFCASRRTGTGELFFGEGSRLTVL.

The chain joins TRBV6-1 to TRBJ2-7; maybe TRBD1 (5 bases). V was pared by 0 bases and J by 6 bases, with 12 bases between. Germline CDR1 and CDR2: MNHNS and SASEGT. The CDR3 is 14 amino acids. The CDR3 is CASSEAGQQGEQYF. DNA for the CDR3: TGTGCCAGCAGTGAAGCTGGGCAGCAGGGCGAGCAGTACTTC.

CDR3 in DNA: TGTGCCAGCAGTTACTCGAGGGACAGGAGAAACACCATATATTTT. Its protein is CASSYSRDRRNTIYF. The rearrangement uses TRBV6-5 and TRBJ1-3; TRBD1 aligns across 8 bases. Germline lookup yields CDR1 MNHEY and CDR2 SVGAGI. The CDR3 length is 15 residues. V was clipped by 0 bases and J by 5 bases; unmatched bases: 3.

The chain combines TRBV27 with TRBJ2-1; no clear D. The V end was cut by 1 base, the J end by 11 bases, with 6 bases between. There are 11 residues in the CDR3. In germline, CDR1 is MNHEY, CDR2 SMNVEV (reference sequence). The CDR3 loop is CASSLWGKQFF. In DNA form, the CDR3 reads TGTGCCAGCAGTTTATGGGGTAAGCAGTTCTTC.

The chain employs TRBV30 and TRBJ2-5; D not certain. Germline lookup yields CDR1 GTSNPN and CDR2 SVGIG (reference sequence). This CDR3 region has 11 residues. V was pared by 0 bases and J by 5 bases, with 4 bases between. CDR3 bases: TGTGCCTGGAGTGTTTCGGAGACCCAGTACTTC. Protein product: CAWSVSETQYF.